The entry below describes one T cell receptor (beta chain). Its antigen is unknown. Individuals with ophthalmopathy presented a Clinical Activity Score of at least 3, a NOSPECS grade of at least 4 and a duration under 3 months. The CDR3 is 13 residues long. The germline V gene encodes CDR1 KGHDR and CDR2 SFDVKD. Trimming pared 5 bases from V and 4 bases from J, leaving 10 bases between. This specimen comes from a study of T cells in Graves' hyperthyroidism and ophthalmopathy. The wider study: Upon initial diagnosis and before any treatment, peripheral blood was collected.

Study-wide results and limits: Researchers found most expanded thyroid clonotypes above 0.001 in blood as well. Ophthalmopathy was told apart from stable hyperthyroidism by a 13 V-J model.

Using RNA transcripts as the source, TCR beta CDR3 regions were amplified. When the TCR CDR3 underwent first-round RT-PCR, the HTBI primer set was used. One entry per CDR3 protein results from TCRdb running MiXCR on the multiplex PCR reads. The table shows about 600,000 distinct CDR3 sequences, with around 13% occurring only once. Sequenced material: blood. The J gene is TRBJ1-2, the V gene TRBV24-1; tentatively, D is TRBD1 (5 bases). This clonotype originated in a woman in her fifties or sixties with Graves' ophthalmopathy. CDR3 amino acids: CATSVGTAYGYTF. The CDR3 coding sequence is TGTGCCACCAGTGTAGGGACTGCCTATGGCTACACCTTC.